This is a list of T cell receptor beta chains from one sample in a study of shared clonotypes between healthy human individuals. Clones were sequenced by immunoSEQ multiplex PCR, and TCRdb holds only the in-frame ones, with some missing. The sample records about 680,000 clones, about three quarters being singletons. Sequences were obtained from memory CD4+ T cells sorted from blood. These receptors all come from a woman in her twenties or thirties in good health. Each CDR3 is given with its conserved first and last residue. The D gene is left open where the match is weak. Size is stated for part of the rows, as once, few or many counts, or as a class when the clone is expanded.

>TRBJ1-1|TRBV5-5|.|.
TGTGCCAGCAGCTTGTGGGGCCCCACTGAAGCTTTCTTT
CASSLWGPTEAFF
>TRBJ2-4|TRBV6-1|.|once
TGTGCCAGCAGTAATGTAGCCAAAAACATTCAGTACTTC
CASSNVAKNIQYF
>TRBJ2-1|TRBV18|.|.
TGTGCCAGCTCACTCGCGGGAGAGCAGTTCTTC
CASSLAGEQFF
>TRBJ1-1|TRBV29-1|.|few
TGCAGCGTTGACTGGAACACTGAAGCTTTCTTT
CSVDWNTEAFF
>TRBJ1-2|TRBV28|.|.
TGTGCCAGCAGTCTGACATACTATGGCTACACCTTC
CASSLTYYGYTF
>TRBJ2-7|TRBV5-1|TRBD2|.
TGCGCCAGCAGCCGGGGACTAGCGGGTACCGGGGAGCAGTACTTC
CASSRGLAGTGEQYF
>TRBJ1-1|TRBV29-1|.|.
TGCAGCGTTGACCTGGGGGTGAACACTGAAGCTTTCTTT
CSVDLGVNTEAFF
>TRBJ2-3|TRBV2|TRBD1|.
TGTGCCAGCAGTGCGGGACAGGGCACGGGAGATACGCAGTATTTT
CASSAGQGTGDTQYF
>TRBJ2-3|TRBV4-2|TRBD2|.
TGTGCCAGCAGCCAACGCTTGGCGGGAGGGCCCAGAGAGGGCCGAGCAGATACGCAGTATTTT
CASSQRLAGGPREGRADTQYF
>TRBJ2-7|TRBV25-1|.|few
TGTGCCAGTAGATCAACCGGCATTCGGAGCGAGCAGTACTTC
CASRSTGIRSEQYF
>TRBJ1-5|TRBV28|.|.
TGTGCCAGCAGTTTATTGGTAAATCAGCCCCAGCATTTT
CASSLLVNQPQHF
>TRBJ2-1|TRBV6-5|.|many
TGTGCCAGCAGTTACCCCAACGGGTTGTACAATGAGCAGTTCTTC
CASSYPNGLYNEQFF
>TRBJ1-3|TRBV29-1|.|.
TGCAGCGTTGAAGACCTACACCTCTTCTCTGGAAACACCATATATTTT
CSVEDLHLFSGNTIYF
>TRBJ1-5|TRBV19|.|.
TGTGCCAGTAGTACCCGACACGTTCAGGGGAATCAGCCCCAGCATTTT
CASSTRHVQGNQPQHF
>TRBJ1-2|TRBV6-5|TRBD1|.
TGTGCCAGCAGTTACCGGACAGGGGGCTCGTCTGGCTACACCTTC
CASSYRTGGSSGYTF
>TRBJ2-3|TRBV28|TRBD2|.
TGTGCCAGCAGGGCGCATACGGGACTAGCGGGGGACACAGATACGCAGTATTTT
CASRAHTGLAGDTDTQYF
>TRBJ2-5|TRBV12-5|TRBD2|.
TGTGCTAGTGGTTTGGCCCTAGCGGGAGCGGGGTACTTC
CASGLALAGAGYF
>TRBJ2-1|TRBV7-9|.|.
TGTGCCAGCAGCCCTCCCGGGAGCTCCTACAATGAGCAGTTCTTC
CASSPPGSSYNEQFF
>TRBJ1-2|TRBV7-8|.|.
TGTGCCAGCAGCTTGGACAACCGAAACTATGGCTACACCTTC
CASSLDNRNYGYTF
>TRBJ2-3|TRBV27|.|.
TGTGCCAGCAGTTTATTGGGCCTTGGTGTGGATACGCAGTATTTT
CASSLLGLGVDTQYF
>TRBJ1-1|TRBV19|.|few
TGTGCCACAATGAGGGAGAGGAACACTGAAGCTTTCTTT
CATMRERNTEAFF
>TRBJ2-7|TRBV5-1|TRBD1|.
TGCGCCAGCACCCGATGGACAGGGGGATCCTACGAGCAGTACTTC
CASTRWTGGSYEQYF
>TRBJ1-1|TRBV4-1|.|once
TGCGCCAGCAGCCAAGATAGTGGGGGTGCTATGAACACTGAAGCTTTCTTT
CASSQDSGGAMNTEAFF
>TRBJ1-1|TRBV6-6|.|.
TGTGCCAGCAGTTACCTATTGAACACTGAAGCTTTCTTT
CASSYLLNTEAFF
>TRBJ2-2|TRBV9|TRBD2|.
TGTGCCAGCAGCCCCCGGGTAGCGGGAGTAGCCGGGGAGCTGTTTTTT
CASSPRVAGVAGELFF
>TRBJ1-1|TRBV5-4|TRBD1|.
TGTGCCAGCAGCTTGGCCTTTGGGGACAGGGGGCGCGCCCGAACGGAAGCTTTCTTT
CASSLAFGDRGRARTEAFF
>TRBJ2-3|TRBV5-6|.|.
TGTGCCAGCAGCCTCGACCCGAGTACGCAGTATTTT
CASSLDPSTQYF
>TRBJ1-4|TRBV25-1|.|.
TGTGCCAGCAGTGAACACCGGGATCTCAATGAAAAACTGTTTTTT
CASSEHRDLNEKLFF
>TRBJ2-7|TRBV6-5|.|.
TGTGCCAGCAGCTCACGGGGCCGCGAGCAGTACTTC
CASSSRGREQYF
>TRBJ2-7|TRBV28|.|.
TGTGCCAGCAGACAGGGTCAGTACGAGCAGTACTTC
CASRQGQYEQYF
>TRBJ2-3|TRBV5-1|.|few
TGCGCCAGCAGCTCGACTCTCAGGGATACGCAGTATTTT
CASSSTLRDTQYF
>TRBJ1-5|TRBV6-1|TRBD1|once
TGTGCCAGCAGTGAAGTAAACAGGGGGCTTGGTCAGCCCCAGCATTTT
CASSEVNRGLGQPQHF
>TRBJ2-6|TRBV28|.|once
TGTGCCAGCAGACTATCTGGGGCCAACGTCCTGACTTTC
CASRLSGANVLTF
>TRBJ2-2|TRBV7-9|.|.
TGTGCCAGCAGCTTAGGTCAATCCCGCGGGGAGCTGTTTTTT
CASSLGQSRGELFF
>TRBJ1-3|TRBV4-1|.|.
TGCGCCAGCAGCAAAGAACTAACACGCTTCTCTGGAAACACCATATATTTT
CASSKELTRFSGNTIYF
>TRBJ2-6|TRBV7-9|.|.
TGTGCCAGCAGTCATATCCGGGTTGGCGTCCTGACTTTC
CASSHIRVGVLTF
>TRBJ2-7|TRBV10-3|.|.
TGTGCCACCTCCTCGACTTACGAGCAGTACTTC
CATSSTYEQYF
>TRBJ1-2|TRBV30|TRBD1|.
TGTGCCTGGAGTGCGACAGGGAACTATGGCTACACCTTC
CAWSATGNYGYTF
>TRBJ2-5|TRBV5-6|TRBD1|many
TGTGCCAGCAGCTTGGCGGGGGACAGGGCGGTTCGGGAGACCCAGTACTTC
CASSLAGDRAVRETQYF
>TRBJ2-3|TRBV15|.|.
TGTGCCACCAGCAGAGATGGGGCGGGGACCCGGGATACGCAGTATTTT
CATSRDGAGTRDTQYF
>TRBJ2-1|TRBV7-9|TRBD2|.
TGTGCCAGCAGCTTCGGCGGGAGTATTAGTGAGCAGTTCTTC
CASSFGGSISEQFF
>TRBJ2-5|TRBV14|.|few
TGTGCCAGCAGCCAATCCCTCTCGATGCTCCAAGAGACCCAGTACTTC
CASSQSLSMLQETQYF
>TRBJ2-6|TRBV19|.|.
TGTGCCAGTAGTATAGGGGCCGCCTCTGGGGCCAACGTCCTGACTTTC
CASSIGAASGANVLTF
>TRBJ2-3|TRBV27|TRBD1|.
TGTGCCAGCAGTTCGAGGACAGGGGCAGATACGCAGTATTTT
CASSSRTGADTQYF
>TRBJ2-7|TRBV5-1|.|.
TGCGCCAGCAGCCCGGGACTCATCCCCCCCTACGAGCAGTACTTC
CASSPGLIPPYEQYF
>TRBJ2-7|TRBV6-1|.|few
TGTGCCAGCAGTGAAGTAGCCGGGGGCGAGACCTACGAGCAGTACTTC
CASSEVAGGETYEQYF
>TRBJ1-2|TRBV7-9|TRBD1|.
TGTGCCAGCAGCTACGTACCGGGACAGGGAAGAGACTCGGCTGGCTACACCTTC
CASSYVPGQGRDSAGYTF
>TRBJ2-2|TRBV2|TRBD2|.
TGTGCCAGCAGGCCCACTAGCGGGAGTTCCACCGGGGAGCTGTTTTTT
CASRPTSGSSTGELFF
>TRBJ2-1|TRBV5-1|.|.
TGCGCCAGCAGCTTTAGGACTTGGGGTGATGAGCAGTTCTTC
CASSFRTWGDEQFF
>TRBJ1-3|TRBV28|.|.
TGTGCCAGCAGTAGTTTGTCCGTCGGAAACACCATATATTTT
CASSSLSVGNTIYF
>TRBJ1-2|TRBV29-1|.|.
TGCAGCGTTGAGTGGGGGGCCAGGGGCTACACCTTC
CSVEWGARGYTF
>TRBJ1-5|TRBV28|.|.
TGTGCCAGCAGTTTGACTTCGGGGAACAATCAGCCCCAGCATTTT
CASSLTSGNNQPQHF
>TRBJ2-6|TRBV6-1|.|.
TGTGCCAGCAGCCCACAAGGGGTAGGGGCCAACGTCCTGACTTTC
CASSPQGVGANVLTF
>TRBJ2-7|TRBV6-1|.|.
TGTGCCAGCAGGAGCGCGGGACTTTCTCTATACGAGCAGTACTTC
CASRSAGLSLYEQYF
>TRBJ1-6|TRBV30|.|.
TGTGCCTCGCCGGGACGGGGTTATAATTCACCCCTCCACTTT
CASPGRGYNSPLHF
>TRBJ2-7|TRBV6-6|.|few
TGTGCCAGCAGTTACTCTAGCGGCTGGGGCTACGAGCAGTACTTC
CASSYSSGWGYEQYF
>TRBJ1-1|TRBV2|TRBD1|.
TGTGCCAGCGTGGAGGGGGCAGGTAGGACTGAAGCTTTCTTT
CASVEGAGRTEAFF
>TRBJ2-1|TRBV5-1|TRBD2|.
TGCGCCAGCAGCGTGACTAGCGGGGGGTACAATGAGCAGTTCTTC
CASSVTSGGYNEQFF